Shown below are 21 T cell receptor beta chains from a single sample sequenced in a study of T cells after yellow fever vaccination. TCRdb called the 5' RACE reads again in MiXCR, with one record for every CDR3 protein. The sample records some 350,000 distinct CDR3 sequences, about 9.5% being singletons. Sample: PBMCs, taken on the day of the first yellow fever vaccination. These receptors all stem from a man aged 18 to 29 who received the YFV17D yellow fever vaccine.

In its sample, this clonotype was seen many times. The chain links TRBV4-1 to TRBJ2-3; D uncertain. Trimming took off 2 bases at V and 5 bases at J, with 5 bases between the two ends. The germline V gene has CDR1 MGHRA and CDR2 YSYEKL. The CDR3 runs to 12 residues. Written as DNA, the CDR3 is TGCGCCAGCAGCCAAATAAGAGATACGCAGTATTTT. Its translation: CASSQIRDTQYF.

A few counts support this clonotype. The CDR3 spells CASSQWDRGSGANVLTF. The CDR3 DNA reads as TGCGCCAGCAGCCAATGGGACAGGGGCTCTGGGGCCAACGTCCTGACTTTC. This chain uses TRBV4-1 with TRBJ2-6; 10 positions match TRBD1. CDR3 size: 17 residues. Per germline, CDR1 MGHRA and CDR2 YSYEKL. Trimming removed 2 bases from V and 0 bases from J; junction bases left unmatched: 1.

This clonotype occurred a few times. The V and J genes are TRBV6-6 and TRBJ1-5; D gene ambiguous. The CDR3 loop spans 11 amino acids. Trimming pared 5 bases from V and 1 base from J, leaving 0 bases between. Germline assignment: CDR1 MNHNY and CDR2 SVGAGI (reference sequence). CDR3 loop: CASSSNQPQHF. CDR3 nucleotide sequence: TGTGCCAGCAGTAGCAATCAGCCCCAGCATTTT.

In its sample, this clonotype was seen a few times. V gene TRBV5-1 combines with J gene TRBJ2-5; 7 nucleotides agree with TRBD1. The CDR3 has 14 residues. Losses at the gene ends were 4 bases for V and 2 bases for J; bases not matched to a gene: 5. CDR1 is SGHRS, CDR2 YFSETQ, per germline. In DNA form, the CDR3 reads TGCGCCAGCAGCCAGACAGGGCTACAAGAGACCCAGTACTTC. Translation: CASSQTGLQETQYF.

This clonotype was counted only a few times. The V and J genes are TRBV27 and TRBJ1-1; D might be TRBD1 (6 bases). CDR1 MNHEY and CDR2 SMNVEV come from the germline V gene (reference sequence). Trimming pared 3 bases from V and 0 bases from J, leaving 14 bases between. The CDR3 has 16 residues. CDR3 sequence reads: CASSLRGAGMNTEAFF. DNA for the CDR3: TGTGCCAGCAGTTTGCGGGGGGCGGGGATGAACACTGAAGCTTTCTTT.

This clonotype was seen at least ten times. The chain is built from TRBV5-1 and TRBJ2-1; TRBD1 aligns across 8 bases. CDR1 and CDR2 from the germline V gene are SGHRS and YFSETQ. The CDR3 covers 14 residues. After removal of 4 bases from V and 8 bases from J, the junction contained 8 bases not matched to a gene. CDR3 amino acids: CASSPSPGQDEQFF. The CDR3 region has the DNA TGCGCCAGCAGCCCCTCCCCGGGACAGGATGAGCAGTTCTTC.

This clonotype was recorded many times. The rearrangement links TRBV6-2 or TRBV6-3 to TRBJ2-3, with D unclear. With 2 bases removed from V and 4 bases from J, the gap between germline ends came to 4 bases. CDR3 size: 12 residues. CDR1 and CDR2 (germline): MNHEY, SVGEGT. The CDR3 loop reads CASSYVADTQYF. The CDR3 DNA follows: TGTGCCAGCAGTTACGTGGCAGATACGCAGTATTTT.

The gene calls are TRBV7-8 and TRBJ2-5; a weak D match, TRBD2 (7 bases). The length of the CDR3 is 16 residues. Trimming removed 1 base at V and 2 bases at J, with 14 bases between. In germline, CDR1 is SGHVS, CDR2 FQNEAQ. The chain's CDR3 is CASSLEGGGVQETQYF. In DNA, the CDR3 is TGTGCCAGCAGCTTAGAGGGGGGAGGGGTACAAGAGACCCAGTACTTC.

The chain recombines TRBV12-3 or TRBV12-4 with TRBJ2-6; perhaps TRBD1 as D (6 bases). Trimming shortened V by 6 bases and J by 4 bases, and 10 bases separated the two germline ends. The CDR3 runs 14 residues. In DNA form, the CDR3 reads TGTGCCAGCAGAGACAGGATAGGGGCCAACGTCCTGACTTTC. Amino acids: CASRDRIGANVLTF.

V gene TRBV4-3 combines with J gene TRBJ2-3; TRBD2 matches 14 bases. Germline CDR1 reads LGHNA; CDR2 reads YSLEER. V was clipped by 1 base and J by 5 bases; unmatched bases: 5. The CDR3 is 17 residues long. This chain's CDR3 is CASSQGTSGGKVDTQYF. In DNA, the CDR3 is TGCGCCAGCAGCCAAGGGACTAGCGGGGGGAAGGTAGATACGCAGTATTTT.

Worth noting for this clonotype: One junction end disagrees with the germline gene, perhaps due to a read error. The J gene is TRBJ1-6, the V gene TRBV12-3 or TRBV12-4; TRBD1 agrees at 7 bases. The CDR3 consists of 14 residues. The CDR3 is CASSHRQGPAPLHF. The CDR3 DNA is TGTGCCAGCAGTCATAGACAGGGACCTGCACCTCTCCACTTT.

This clonotype has at least ten counts. V and J are TRBV5-1 and TRBJ2-5; 10 bases line up with TRBD2. Germline V lookup: CDR1 SGHRS, CDR2 YFSETQ. The CDR3 totals 17 residues. V trimming: 4 bases; J trimming: 5 bases; junction bases outside the gene matches: 14. CDR3 amino acids: CASSLVSGGPGVETQYF. The CDR3 bases are TGCGCCAGCAGCCTCGTTAGCGGGGGGCCGGGGGTTGAGACCCAGTACTTC.

There are a few counts of this clonotype. The chain carries TRBV29-1 and TRBJ1-1, with D possibly TRBD1 on 6 matching bases. The CDR3 has 13 amino acids. The germline V gene has CDR1 SQVTM and CDR2 ANQGSEA. Trimming cost V 3 bases and J 7 bases, with 15 bases left between them. CDR3 DNA: TGCAGCGTTGAGGAAGGGGGACTGGGTGAAGCTTTCTTT. Translated, it gives CSVEEGGLGEAFF.

The chain uses TRBV25-1 and TRBJ1-1, with D unclear. Trimming removed 3 bases at V and 0 bases at J, with 5 bases between. The CDR3 spans 13 residues. Germline-derived CDR1 and CDR2 are MGHDK and SYGVNS. The CDR3 DNA reads as TGTGCCAGCAGTGACGGGATGAACACTGAAGCTTTCTTT. Encoded protein: CASSDGMNTEAFF.

The sample holds a few counts of this clonotype. The chain links TRBV4-3 to TRBJ2-7, with TRBD2 identical over 16 bases. This CDR3 is 17 amino acids long. CDR1 and CDR2 (germline): LGHNA, YSLEER. Trimming took 3 bases from V and 5 from J; bases not matched to a gene: 7. The CDR3 DNA sequence: TGCGCCAGCAGCCATTGGGGACTAGCGGGGGGGCCGGACGAGCAGTACTTC. It specifies CASSHWGLAGGPDEQYF.

The CDR3 loop reads CATSGDSTDTQYF. In DNA form, the CDR3 reads TGTGCCACCAGTGGTGACAGCACAGATACGCAGTATTTT. The chain couples TRBV24-1 to TRBJ2-3; D not certain. Germline CDR1 KGHDR, CDR2 SFDVKD. The CDR3 covers 13 residues. V was pared by 5 bases and J by 0 bases, with 5 bases between.

The table lists this clonotype with many counts. The genes are TRBV29-1 and TRBJ2-1; 7 bases are shared with TRBD1. CDR3 size: 14 residues. CDR1 is SQVTM and CDR2 is ANQGSEA in the germline V gene. The J segment lost 8 bases and the V segment lost 6 bases, leaving 13 bases of the junction unmatched. This chain's CDR3 is CSVVGQWVGDEQFF. CDR3 DNA: TGCAGCGTCGTGGGACAGTGGGTCGGAGATGAGCAGTTCTTC.

The chain carries TRBV7-6 and TRBJ2-7; a possible D gene is TRBD1 (5 bases). This CDR3 contains 14 residues. The ends were cut back, 8 bases at V and 0 bases at J, with 14 bases in the middle. CDR1 SGHVS and CDR2 FNYEAQ come from the germline V gene. CDR3 region: CASGSRVSSYEQYF. CDR3 DNA sequence: TGTGCCAGCGGGTCCAGGGTCAGCTCCTACGAGCAGTACTTC.

The chain carries TRBV5-1 and TRBJ1-2; D not certain. There are 13 residues in the CDR3. CDR1 and CDR2 (germline): SGHRS, YFSETQ. V lost 0 bases and J lost 6, with 9 bases in between. The CDR3 nucleotides read TGCGCCAGCAGCTTGGCCAAGGTAGATGGCTACACCTTC. Protein product: CASSLAKVDGYTF.

This clonotype has a handful of counts. The chain has TRBV5-1 and TRBJ1-4; 7 bases fit TRBD1. Germline-derived CDR1 and CDR2 are SGHRS and YFSETQ. V lost 0 bases to trimming and J lost 8 bases; unmatched junction nucleotides: 4. The CDR3 is 14 amino acids. Written as DNA, the CDR3 is TGCGCCAGCAGCTTGGGACAGGGTAAAGAAAAACTGTTTTTT. It translates to CASSLGQGKEKLFF.

In this sample, this clonotype turned up many times. This chain links TRBV19 with TRBJ1-5; weak D call: TRBD1 (5 bases). CDR1 and CDR2 (germline): LNHDA, SQIVND (reference sequence). The CDR3 loop spans 14 amino acids. V shed 5 bases and J shed 5 bases, with 13 bases lying between them. CDR3 nucleotides: TGTGCCAGTAGTGAATCGGGGCTCTATCAGCCCCAGCATTTT. Amino acid sequence: CASSESGLYQPQHF.